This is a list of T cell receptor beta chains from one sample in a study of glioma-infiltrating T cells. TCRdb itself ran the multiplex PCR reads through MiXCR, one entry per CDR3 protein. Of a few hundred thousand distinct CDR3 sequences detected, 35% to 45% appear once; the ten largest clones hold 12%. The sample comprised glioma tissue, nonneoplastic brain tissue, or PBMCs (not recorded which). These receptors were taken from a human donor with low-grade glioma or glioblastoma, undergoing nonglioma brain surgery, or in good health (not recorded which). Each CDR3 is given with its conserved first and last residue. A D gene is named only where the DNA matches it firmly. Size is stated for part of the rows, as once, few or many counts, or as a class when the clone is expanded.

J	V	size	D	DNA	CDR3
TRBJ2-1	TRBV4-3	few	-	TGCGCCAGCAGCCGACTGGGGAGTAGCAATGAGCAGTTCTTC	CASSRLGSSNEQFF
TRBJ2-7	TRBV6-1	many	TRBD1	TGTGCCAGCAGTGTGACAGGGGCCACCTACGAGCAGTACTTC	CASSVTGATYEQYF
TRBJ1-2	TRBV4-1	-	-	TGCGCCAGCCGGAGAGGGGAATGGGCTATTGGCTACACCTTC	CASRRGEWAIGYTF
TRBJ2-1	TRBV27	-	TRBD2	TGTGCCAGCAGTTTATTGGCGGGAGGGGGCTACAATGAGCAGTTCTTC	CASSLLAGGGYNEQFF
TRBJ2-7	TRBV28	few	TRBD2	TGTGCCAGCAGTTTACCCGGGAGGGATTACGAGCAGTACTTC	CASSLPGRDYEQYF
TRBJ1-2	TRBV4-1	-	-	TGCGCCAGCAGCCTAAGAGAAGCTTCAGTTAACTATGGCTACACCTTC	CASSLREASVNYGYTF
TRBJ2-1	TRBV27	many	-	TGTGCCAGCAGTCTCCTGGGAGGGGGCGATGAGCAGTTCTTC	CASSLLGGGDEQFF
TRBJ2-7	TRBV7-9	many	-	TGTGCCAGCAGCTCCGGGCCTCGGGAGCAGTACTTC	CASSSGPREQYF
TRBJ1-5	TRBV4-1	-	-	TGCGCCAGCAGCCAAGAAGGGGCCATAGGTCCGCCCCAGCATTTT	CASSQEGAIGPPQHF
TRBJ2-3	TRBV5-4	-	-	TGTGCCAGCAGCTGGTCCGGGACTGGGAGCACAGATACGCAGTATTTT	CASSWSGTGSTDTQYF
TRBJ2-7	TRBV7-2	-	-	TGTGCCAGCAGCCTCTTCGGGGTAGGGACCGAGCAGTACTTC	CASSLFGVGTEQYF
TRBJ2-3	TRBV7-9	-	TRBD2	TGTGCCAGCAGCGCGACCCGGGACTACCCAGCCGCAGATACGCGGTATTTT	CASSATRDYPAADTRYF
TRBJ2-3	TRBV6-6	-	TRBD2	TGTGCCAGCAGCCACCGACTAGCGGGAGGCCAAGGCACAGATACGCAGTATTTT	CASSHRLAGGQGTDTQYF
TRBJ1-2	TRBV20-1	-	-	TGCAGTGCTAGAGTCAAGATGGAGGGGGGAGGAGACTATGGCTACACCTTC	CSARVKMEGGGDYGYTF
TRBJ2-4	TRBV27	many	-	TGTGCCAGCAGTTTATCGAGTGTAGGGGTGACCACGCAGTACTTC	CASSLSSVGVTTQYF
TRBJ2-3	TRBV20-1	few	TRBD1	TGCAGTGCTAGAGTGATGGACAGGGGATCAGATACGCAGTATTTT	CSARVMDRGSDTQYF
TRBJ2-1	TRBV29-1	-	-	TGCAGCGAGTCGGAGGTATCTTGGAATGAGCAGTTCTTC	CSESEVSWNEQFF
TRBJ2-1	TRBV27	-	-	TGTGCCAGCAGTTTGGGCATCGCGGGTTACAATGAGCAGTTCTTC	CASSLGIAGYNEQFF
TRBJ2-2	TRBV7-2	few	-	TGTGCCAGCAGCTTAATGCCTCGGGGAGCCACCGGGGAGCTGTTTTTT	CASSLMPRGATGELFF
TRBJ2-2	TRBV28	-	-	TGTGCCAGCAGTTTAACCGACTTCAACGGGGAGCTGTTTTTT	CASSLTDFNGELFF
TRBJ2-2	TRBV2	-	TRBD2	TGTGCCAGCAGTGAATCGCCAGCGGGAGGGCCGCTCGGGGAGCTGTTTTTT	CASSESPAGGPLGELFF
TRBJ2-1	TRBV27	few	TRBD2	TGTGCCAGCAGTCTCCTAGCGGGGGACTCCTACAATGAGCAGTTCTTC	CASSLLAGDSYNEQFF
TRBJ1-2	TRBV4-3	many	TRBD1	TGCGCCAGCAGCCAAGAGGGAACAGGGGGAAGGATCTATGGCTACACCTTC	CASSQEGTGGRIYGYTF
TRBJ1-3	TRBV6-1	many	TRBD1	TGTGCCAGCAGAAACCCAGGGGGACCCTCGGCTGGAAACACCATATATTTT	CASRNPGGPSAGNTIYF
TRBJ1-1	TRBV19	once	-	TGTGCCAGTAGTGACAGTGGGAGGGGCACTGAAGCTTTCTTT	CASSDSGRGTEAFF
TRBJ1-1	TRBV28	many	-	TGTGCCAGCAGTTTACCGACAGGGAACACTGAAGCTTTCTTT	CASSLPTGNTEAFF
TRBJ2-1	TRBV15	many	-	TGTGCCACCAGCCCGAATTACAATGAGCAGTTCTTC	CATSPNYNEQFF
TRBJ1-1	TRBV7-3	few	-	TGTGCCAGCGGGAAGGGGGAGGGGAACACTGAAGCTTTCTTT	CASGKGEGNTEAFF
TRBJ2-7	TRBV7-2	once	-	TGTGCCAGCAGCCTGAGCTGGAGCTACGAGCAGTACTTC	CASSLSWSYEQYF
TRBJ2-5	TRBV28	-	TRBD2	TGTGCCAGCAGTTTCCGCCTTACTAGCGGGAGGTCCCATGAGACCCAGTACTTC	CASSFRLTSGRSHETQYF
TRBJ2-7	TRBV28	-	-	TGTGCCAGCACTTTTAGGAGGGGGTCTAGCTCCTACGAGCAGTACTTC	CASTFRRGSSSYEQYF
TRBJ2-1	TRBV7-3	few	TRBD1	TGTGCCAGCAGCTTTGACAGGGCTTCCTACAATGAGCAGTTCTTC	CASSFDRASYNEQFF
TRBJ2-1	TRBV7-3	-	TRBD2	TGTGCCAGCAGCTCCGGGACTAGCGGGAGGGGGCGGGAGCAGTTCTTC	CASSSGTSGRGREQFF
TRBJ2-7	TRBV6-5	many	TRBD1	TGTGCCAGCAGTTACACGATGGGACAGTACGAGCAGTACTTC	CASSYTMGQYEQYF
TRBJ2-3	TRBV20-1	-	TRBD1	TGCGGTGTAGGGACAGGGGGCACAGATACGCAGTATTTT	CGVGTGGTDTQYF
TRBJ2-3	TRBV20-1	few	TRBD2	TGCAGTGCTAGGGCAACTAGCGGGAGGGACTTTAGCACAGATACGCAGTATTTT	CSARATSGRDFSTDTQYF
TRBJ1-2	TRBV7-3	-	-	TGTGCCAGCAGCTCCTCCGGGTCTACAGGGCTTGCCTATGGCGGCTACACCTTC	CASSSSGSTGLAYGGYTF
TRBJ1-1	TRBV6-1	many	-	TGTGCCACCCTAAACCGGGTTCCGAACACTGAAGCTTTCTTT	CATLNRVPNTEAFF
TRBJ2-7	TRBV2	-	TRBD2	TGTGCCAGCAGAGCGCTAGCGGGGCCCACCTACGAGCAGTACTTC	CASRALAGPTYEQYF
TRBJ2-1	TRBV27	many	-	TGTGCCAGCAGTTTATCCCAGGGCTACAATGAGCAGTTCTTC	CASSLSQGYNEQFF
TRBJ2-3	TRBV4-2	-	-	TGTGCCAGCAGCCGAGATAATGAGGATACGCAGTATTTT	CASSRDNEDTQYF
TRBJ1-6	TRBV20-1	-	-	TGCAGTGCTAGAGATCCCCCGAGGGCAGGGCAGAGCTCCTATAATTCACCCCTCCACTTT	CSARDPPRAGQSSYNSPLHF
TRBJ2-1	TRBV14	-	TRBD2	TGTGCCAGCATCCAAGATTTGGGACTAGCGGGAAATGAGCAGTTCTTC	CASIQDLGLAGNEQFF
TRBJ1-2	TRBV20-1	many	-	TGCAGTGGGGCACAGAGAAACTATGGCTACACCTTC	CSGAQRNYGYTF
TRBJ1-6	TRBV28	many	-	TGTGCCAGCAGTTTATCTTCCGGAGGAGGTTCACCCCTCCACTTT	CASSLSSGGGSPLHF
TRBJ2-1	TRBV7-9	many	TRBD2	TGTGCCAGCAGCTCGACTAGCGGGCCATACAATGAGCAGTTCTTC	CASSSTSGPYNEQFF
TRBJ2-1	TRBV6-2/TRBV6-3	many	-	TGTGCCAGCAGTTTACGCGGAGGGGGTCACAATGAGCAGTTCTTC	CASSLRGGGHNEQFF
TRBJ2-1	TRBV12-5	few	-	TGTGCTAGTGGTTTGGGCCTAGTATTCGAGCAGTTCTTC	CASGLGLVFEQFF
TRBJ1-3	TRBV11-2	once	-	TGTGCCAGCAGCTCCGACAGGTCACAACTCGGAAACACCATATATTTT	CASSSDRSQLGNTIYF
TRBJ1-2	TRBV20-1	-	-	TGCAGTGCTAGAGAGGGAAAGAACTATGGCTACACCTTC	CSAREGKNYGYTF
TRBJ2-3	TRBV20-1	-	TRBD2	TGCAGTGCTTACCGACTAGCGGGAAGTACAGATACGCAGTATTTT	CSAYRLAGSTDTQYF
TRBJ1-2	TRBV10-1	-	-	TGCGCCAGCCTAACCGGAGTACACTATGGCTACACCTTC	CASLTGVHYGYTF
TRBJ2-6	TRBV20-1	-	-	TGCAGTGCTAGTAGGGACTCTGGGGCCAACGTCCTGACTTTC	CSASRDSGANVLTF